The 26 T cell receptor beta chains below were found in one sample sequenced in a study of Tregs in tolerant kidney transplant recipients. Clones were read by immunoSEQ multiplex PCR, and TCRdb kept only the in-frame ones, dropping some. The sample shows tens of thousands of clones, 80% to 95% of them seen only once. The source material was CD4+ T cells from blood, sampled before the transplant. These receptors were collected from a human donor who received a combined kidney and bone marrow transplant.

This chain uses TRBV21-1 with TRBJ2-7; the table gives TRBD2 as D, unverified against the DNA. TRBV21-1 represents a pseudogene. The CDR3 is 12 residues long. The CDR3 protein is CASSKGGYEQYF. The CDR3 nucleotides read TGTGCCAGCAGCAAAGGAGGCTACGAGCAGTACTTC.

Remarks on this clone: Distinct nucleotide sequences in the sample also encode this CDR3. The chain couples TRBV4-2 to TRBJ1-6, with D possibly TRBD1 on 5 matching bases. CDR3 size: 18 residues. The V and J ends lost 1 base and 0 bases respectively, with 13 bases between them. Germline values: CDR1 LGHNA, CDR2 YNFKEQ. Written as DNA, the CDR3 is TGTGCCAGCAGCCAAGGGAAGGGGCCAAGCTCCTATAATTCACCCCTCCACTTT. Residues: CASSQGKGPSSYNSPLHF.

The CDR3 loop is CASSLEAGTYSNQPQHF. CDR3 bases: TGTGCCAGCAGCTTAGAGGCAGGGACTTATAGCAATCAGCCCCAGCATTTT. The chain has TRBV11-2 and TRBJ1-5; a possible D gene is TRBD1 (5 bases). V was pared by 0 bases and J by 0 bases, with 12 bases between. This CDR3 has 17 residues. The germline gives CDR1 SGHAT, CDR2 FQNNGV.

This rearrangement joins TRBV20-1 to TRBJ2-7; D is possibly TRBD2 (6 bases). CDR3 length equals 11 residues. Germline CDR1 is DFQATT and CDR2 is SNEGSKA (reference sequence). V lost 3 bases, J lost 5 bases, and 8 bases lay in between. Here the CDR3 reads CSARRDHEQYF. CDR3 in DNA: TGCAGTGCTAGGCGGGATCACGAGCAGTACTTC.

The V gene is TRBV2, the J gene TRBJ2-5; TRBD2 aligns across 7 bases. Germline CDR1 SNHLY, CDR2 FYNNEI. This CDR3 spans 13 amino acids. The V segment lost 3 bases and the J segment 9 bases; nucleotides outside the gene matches: 7. The CDR3 reads CASSDQSGAPQYF. The CDR3 bases are TGTGCCAGCAGTGACCAAAGCGGGGCCCCCCAGTACTTC. Full variable domain (remainder filled in from reference TRBV2 and TRBJ2-5): EPEVTQTPSHQVTQMGQEVILRCVPISNHLYFYWYRQILGQKVEFLVSFYNNEISEKSEIFDDQFSVERPDGSNFTLKIRSTKLEDSAMYFCASSDQSGAPQYFGPGTRLLVL.

The chain combines TRBV7-9 with TRBJ2-2, with D perhaps matching TRBD2 (5 bases). The V gene's germline CDR1 is SEHNR and CDR2 FQNEAQ (reference sequence). V was clipped by 5 bases and J by 4 bases, with 17 bases between them. This CDR3 contains 16 residues. In DNA, the CDR3 is TGTGCCAGCAGCCAAGTGGTGGCGGGCCGCACCGGGGAGCTGTTTTTT. The encoded protein is CASSQVVAGRTGELFF.

The rearrangement uses TRBV11-1 and TRBJ2-5, with D perhaps matching TRBD2 (7 bases). Germline-derived CDR1 and CDR2 are SGHAT and FQDESV (reference sequence). This CDR3 is built from 13 residues. Trimming stripped 6 bases from V and 1 base from J, with 9 bases between. The CDR3 loop is CASRGGRQETQYF. The CDR3 nucleotides are TGTGCCAGCAGGGGGGGGCGCCAAGAGACCCAGTACTTC.

This chain uses TRBV30 with TRBJ1-6; no reliable D call. CDR1 and CDR2 from the germline V gene are GTSNPN and SVGIG (reference sequence). The CDR3 is 13 residues long. Trimming removed 3 bases at V and 5 bases at J, with 8 bases between. This CDR3 reads CAWRSLDNSPLHF. In DNA, the CDR3 is TGTGCCTGGAGGAGTTTGGATAATTCACCCCTCCACTTT.

This chain uses TRBV7-8 with TRBJ2-7; 7 nucleotides line up with TRBD2. The J segment lost 3 bases and the V segment lost 2 bases, leaving 16 bases of the junction unmatched. Germline V gene data show CDR1 as SGHVS and CDR2 as FQNEAQ. There are 18 residues in the CDR3. The CDR3 is CASSLNAVKGGGYYEQYF. CDR3 DNA: TGTGCCAGCAGCTTAAATGCCGTTAAAGGCGGGGGTTACTACGAGCAGTACTTC.

The V call is TRBV18, the J call TRBJ2-5; D not resolved. This CDR3 is built from 14 residues. Trimming took off 1 base at V and 1 base at J, with 7 bases between the two ends. Germline V gene lookup returns CDR1 KGHSH and CDR2 LQKENI. The chain's CDR3 is CASSPRVTQETQYF. The CDR3 DNA sequence: TGTGCCAGCTCACCACGCGTCACCCAAGAGACCCAGTACTTC.

This clone was recorded once. This chain links TRBV19 with TRBJ2-5, with 7 bases matching TRBD2. Gene TRBJ2-7 matches the end of the DNA better, so the J call may be wrong. Germline V gives CDR1 LNHDA, CDR2 SQIVND (reference sequence). CDR3 size: 12 residues. The DNA for the CDR3 is TGTGCCAGTAGTTGGGCGGGAGACGAGCAGTACTTC. Translation gives CASSWAGDEQYF.

For this clone: At one end, the junction sequence differs from germline, possibly due to a read error. The chain employs TRBV18 and TRBJ2-7, with 8 nucleotides matching TRBD2. CDR1 and CDR2 (germline): KGHSH, LQKENI. The CDR3 extends over 15 amino acids. As DNA, the CDR3 is TGTGCCGGCTCACCAGCCGGGAGGGCCCCCTACGAGCAGTACTTC. Amino acids: CAGSPAGRAPYEQYF.

This rearrangement joins TRBV7-9 to TRBJ2-3; D perhaps matches TRBD2 (6 bases). V was cut by 5 bases and J by 0 bases, with 15 bases left in between. The CDR3 has 16 amino acids. Germline V lookup: CDR1 SEHNR, CDR2 FQNEAQ (reference sequence). The CDR3 bases are TGTGCCAGCAGCACCATTAGCGGAGCTAGCACAGATACGCAGTATTTT. It codes for CASSTISGASTDTQYF.

The genes are TRBV11-3 and TRBJ2-1, with TRBD2 identical over 7 bases. This CDR3 contains 16 residues. V gave up 0 bases and J gave up 1 base; unmatched junction bases: 3. Germline loops: CDR1 SGHNT, CDR2 YENEEA. The CDR3 DNA is TGTGCCAGCAGCTTAGACGGGAGGCCATCCTACAATGAGCAGTTCTTC. Translated, it gives CASSLDGRPSYNEQFF.

The J gene is TRBJ2-2, the V gene TRBV7-3, with 10 nucleotides matching TRBD2. J was trimmed by 3 bases and V by 1 base; bases with no gene match: 11. The germline CDR1 and CDR2 sequences are SGHTA and FQGTGA. The CDR3 loop spans 19 amino acids. The CDR3 nucleotides read TGTGCCAGCAGCTTAAGGGGTTGGTCTAGCGGGAGATACACCGGGGAGCTGTTTTTT. Protein: CASSLRGWSSGRYTGELFF.

This sequence joins TRBV2 and TRBJ2-7; possible D gene TRBD2, 7 bases. The germline gives CDR1 SNHLY, CDR2 FYNNEI. The CDR3 consists of 14 residues. The germline V and J ends were trimmed by 6 bases and 6 bases, with 18 bases remaining between them. CDR3: CASRKGTLASEQYF. CDR3 sequence (DNA): TGTGCCAGCAGGAAGGGGACACTAGCGAGCGAGCAGTACTTC.

The chain carries TRBV7-3 and TRBJ2-7; TRBD2 aligns across 12 bases. CDR1 SGHTA and CDR2 FQGTGA come from the germline V gene. J gave up 5 bases and V 4 bases, and 3 bases lay outside the gene matches. The CDR3 has 14 residues. The CDR3 nucleotides are TGTGCCAGCAGCTCTAGCGGGGGGGGCGACGAGCAGTACTTC. This encodes CASSSSGGGDEQYF.

The rearrangement joins TRBV4-3 to TRBJ1-1; 8 bases fit TRBD1. CDR1 LGHNA and CDR2 YSLEER come from the germline V gene. CDR3 length: 15 amino acids. The V segment lost 1 base and the J segment 4 bases; nucleotides outside the gene matches: 5. The CDR3 region has the DNA TGCGCCAGCAGCCAAGGACAGGGGTCTCTCACTGAAGCTTTCTTT. It encodes CASSQGQGSLTEAFF.

The chain carries TRBV15 and TRBJ2-1; 12 nucleotides align to TRBD2. V gave up 8 bases and J gave up 4 bases; unmatched junction bases: 18. CDR3 size: 19 residues. The germline gives CDR1 LNHNV, CDR2 YYDKDF (reference sequence). This CDR3 is CATQAKLAGGPMAYNEQFF. Written as DNA, the CDR3 is TGTGCCACCCAAGCGAAGCTAGCGGGGGGGCCTATGGCATACAATGAGCAGTTCTTC.

V gene TRBV7-3 combines with J gene TRBJ2-7; tentatively, D is TRBD2 (6 bases). CDR1 SGHTA and CDR2 FQGTGA come from the germline V gene. Trimming pared 5 bases from V and 4 bases from J, leaving 15 bases between. This CDR3 spans 14 amino acids. The CDR3: CASSPGSSEYEQYF. Written as DNA, the CDR3 is TGTGCCAGCAGCCCCGGGTCTAGCGAGTACGAGCAGTACTTC.

This chain joins TRBV6-1 and TRBJ2-7; no reliable D call. The ends were cut back, 6 bases at V and 2 bases at J, with 8 bases in the middle. Germline loops: CDR1 MNHNS, CDR2 SASEGT. CDR3 length: 12 amino acids. The DNA of the CDR3 is TGTGCCAGCAGGTTATTAACCTACGAGCAGTACTTC. Translating gives CASRLLTYEQYF.

The chain uses TRBV2 and TRBJ2-1, with TRBD1 matching over 9 bases. V was pared by 6 bases and J by 1 base, with 4 bases of the junction left unmatched. Germline V gives CDR1 SNHLY, CDR2 FYNNEI. CDR3 size: 15 residues. The CDR3 DNA reads as TGTGCCAGCAGGGTGGACAGGGGTTCCTACAATGAGCAGTTCTTC. Translation gives CASRVDRGSYNEQFF.

The rearrangement uses TRBV18 and TRBJ1-2, with 9 positions matching TRBD1. V shed 2 bases and J 13 bases; nucleotides not matched to a gene: 8. The germline gives CDR1 KGHSH, CDR2 LQKENI. CDR3 length: 13 residues. CDR3 coding DNA: TGTGCCAGCTCACCAACAGGGGGCGAGTTTCTCACCTTC. It specifies CASSPTGGEFLTF.

The V and J genes are TRBV5-1 and TRBJ2-7; 8 positions agree with TRBD1. The CDR3 extends over 13 amino acids. Germline V gene lookup returns CDR1 SGHRS and CDR2 YFSETQ. V shed 5 bases, J shed 3 bases, and the junction held 4 bases outside the gene matches. CDR3 amino acids: CASSRDRNYEQYF. CDR3 coding DNA: TGCGCCAGCAGTCGGGACAGGAACTACGAGCAGTACTTC.

This chain uses TRBV19 with TRBJ2-5, with D perhaps TRBD2 (7 bases). The germline V and J ends were trimmed by 3 bases and 5 bases, with 13 bases remaining between them. CDR3 length: 14 residues. Germline-derived CDR1 and CDR2 are LNHDA and SQIVND (reference sequence). The CDR3 nucleotides are TGTGCCAGTAGTATCGGGGGGCGCGTGGAGACCCAGTACTTC. Its translation: CASSIGGRVETQYF.

The V and J genes are TRBV5-4 and TRBJ2-5; 9 bases are shared with TRBD1. The CDR3 is 16 residues long. Germline V gene data show CDR1 as SGHNT and CDR2 as YYREEE (reference sequence). After removal of 5 bases from V and 1 base from J, the junction contained 9 bases not matched to a gene. CDR3 in DNA: TGTGCCAGCAGTTTTAAGACAGGGGGTTTCCAAGAGACCCAGTACTTC. The encoded protein is CASSFKTGGFQETQYF.